This T cell receptor (beta chain) derives from a study of T cell changes during pregnancy in multiple sclerosis. The germline CDR1 and CDR2 sequences are SQVTM and ANQGSEA. The CDR3 runs to 13 residues. V was cut by 6 bases and J by 3 bases, with 11 bases left in between. Profiling relied on immunoSEQ multiplex PCR, and the TCRdb table lists in-frame clones only, not all of them. The sample shows 78,000 or so clones, 85% to 95% of them seen only once. This clone was picked up one time. The clonotype was recovered from a female donor with multiple sclerosis, enrolled in a pregnancy study. The sequences come from CD4+ T cells from peripheral blood mononuclear cells, collected before pregnancy. The rearrangement links TRBV29-1 to TRBJ2-2; D gene ambiguous. For the CDR3, the DNA is TGCAGCGTCCACACGCATTACACCGGGGAGCTGTTTTTT. Its translation is CSVHTHYTGELFF.